This is a list of T cell receptor beta chains from one sample in a study of OX40 agonist ivuxolimab in advanced cancers. Data came from immunoSEQ multiplex PCR; TCRdb stores just in-frame clones and leaves some out. The sample yields about 150,000 clones, 90% seen once. The source was CD4+ or CD8+ T cells sorted from blood, collected in a trial of the OX40 agonist ivuxolimab. All receptors derive from an adult with an advanced solid tumor such as melanoma, head and neck, liver or kidney cancer. Both conserved end residues are part of each CDR3. D genes are given only for firm matches. Clone sizes are given selectively: once, few, many, or a class where the clone is expanded.

clone size: NA; D gene: TRBD2; V gene: TRBV6-9; J gene: TRBJ2-4; CDR3 DNA: TGTGCCAGCAGTTGCTCCGGGACTAGCGGGAGAGCCAAAAACATTCAGTACTTC; CDR3 protein: CASSCSGTSGRAKNIQYF
clone size: NA; D gene: NA; V gene: TRBV19; J gene: TRBJ1-5; CDR3 DNA: TGTGCCAGTAGTGGTGGGCGATTCAATCAGCCCCAGCATTTT; CDR3 protein: CASSGGRFNQPQHF
clone size: NA; D gene: TRBD2; V gene: TRBV5-4; J gene: TRBJ2-4; CDR3 DNA: TGTGCCAGCAGCGGAACGGGAAGAAATCTAGCGGGAGTAGCCAAAAACATTCAGTACTTC; CDR3 protein: CASSGTGRNLAGVAKNIQYF
clone size: NA; D gene: TRBD2; V gene: TRBV2; J gene: TRBJ2-1; CDR3 DNA: TGTGCCAGCAGTGTCGGGAGGGCCCCCTACAATGAGCAGTTCTTC; CDR3 protein: CASSVGRAPYNEQFF
clone size: once; D gene: NA; V gene: TRBV5-4; J gene: TRBJ2-3; CDR3 DNA: TGTGCCAGCAGCTTGGCGATGCGAGGTGGCACAGATACGCAGTATTTT; CDR3 protein: CASSLAMRGGTDTQYF
clone size: NA; D gene: TRBD1; V gene: TRBV19; J gene: TRBJ1-5; CDR3 DNA: TGTGCCAGTAGTTCTACAGGGGGCTTTGAGCCCCAGCATTTT; CDR3 protein: CASSSTGGFEPQHF
clone size: NA; D gene: TRBD2; V gene: TRBV7-3; J gene: TRBJ2-1; CDR3 DNA: TGTGCCAGCAGCCCGCAAGGGGTAGCGGGGTACAATGAGCAGTTCTTC; CDR3 protein: CASSPQGVAGYNEQFF
clone size: NA; D gene: TRBD1; V gene: TRBV28; J gene: TRBJ1-4; CDR3 DNA: TGTGCCAGCAGTTCACGGGGCCCAGGGGGGTTAAAACTGTTTTTT; CDR3 protein: CASSSRGPGGLKLFF
clone size: NA; D gene: NA; V gene: TRBV9; J gene: TRBJ1-2; CDR3 DNA: TGTGCCAGCAACCCGGTGGGTTCGGGATATGGCTACACCTTC; CDR3 protein: CASNPVGSGYGYTF
clone size: NA; D gene: TRBD2; V gene: TRBV19; J gene: TRBJ2-4; CDR3 DNA: TGTGCCAGTAGAAAGGGACTAGCGGGAGAGAGGTTAGCCAAAAACATTCAGTACTTC; CDR3 protein: CASRKGLAGERLAKNIQYF
clone size: NA; D gene: NA; V gene: TRBV11-2; J gene: TRBJ2-7; CDR3 DNA: TGTGCCAGCAGCTTAGACGCGGCTTACGAGCAGTACTTC; CDR3 protein: CASSLDAAYEQYF
clone size: NA; D gene: NA; V gene: TRBV7-3; J gene: TRBJ1-2; CDR3 DNA: TGTGCCAGCAAAGGGCCTATGGACTATGGCTACACCTTC; CDR3 protein: CASKGPMDYGYTF
clone size: NA; D gene: TRBD2; V gene: TRBV18; J gene: TRBJ2-7; CDR3 DNA: TGTGCCAGCTCACTAGGGACTAGCGGGGGCATGAAGGGATCCGAGCAGTACTTC; CDR3 protein: CASSLGTSGGMKGSEQYF
clone size: NA; D gene: TRBD2; V gene: TRBV19; J gene: TRBJ2-1; CDR3 DNA: TGTGCCAGTAGTATGGTGGCTGCTAGCGGGAGATACAATGAGCAGTTCTTC; CDR3 protein: CASSMVAASGRYNEQFF
clone size: NA; D gene: NA; V gene: TRBV15; J gene: TRBJ1-5; CDR3 DNA: TGTGCCACCAGCAGAGACAGGGACGGGATTCAGCCCCAGCATTTT; CDR3 protein: CATSRDRDGIQPQHF
clone size: NA; D gene: TRBD2; V gene: TRBV11-1; J gene: TRBJ2-3; CDR3 DNA: TGTGCCAGCAGCTTATTGTTGCGGGAGAGTGATACGCAGTATTTT; CDR3 protein: CASSLLLRESDTQYF
clone size: NA; D gene: NA; V gene: TRBV10-1; J gene: TRBJ2-5; CDR3 DNA: TGCGCCAGCAGTGAGTCAAAGGGAGGAGCGGAGACCCAGTACTTC; CDR3 protein: CASSESKGGAETQYF
clone size: NA; D gene: NA; V gene: TRBV7-9; J gene: TRBJ1-5; CDR3 DNA: TGTGCCAGCAGTCCGACAGGTTATAATCAGCCCCAGCATTTT; CDR3 protein: CASSPTGYNQPQHF
clone size: NA; D gene: NA; V gene: TRBV7-7; J gene: TRBJ2-5; CDR3 DNA: TGTGCTAGCAGCTCCTTCGGGACGGGAGAAACGGGGGAGACCCAGTACTTC; CDR3 protein: CASSSFGTGETGETQYF
clone size: NA; D gene: TRBD1; V gene: TRBV6-6; J gene: TRBJ1-2; CDR3 DNA: TGTGCCAGCAGGTCCCTAAGCACAGGGGGCGTTTATGGCTACACCTTC; CDR3 protein: CASRSLSTGGVYGYTF
clone size: NA; D gene: TRBD2; V gene: TRBV19; J gene: TRBJ2-2; CDR3 DNA: TGTGCCAGTAGTATAACTAGCGGGAGCACCGGGGAGCTGTTTTTT; CDR3 protein: CASSITSGSTGELFF
clone size: once; D gene: NA; V gene: TRBV9; J gene: TRBJ2-7; CDR3 DNA: TGTGCCAGCAGCGTAGAGGTAGCTGGCGAGCAGTACTTC; CDR3 protein: CASSVEVAGEQYF
clone size: NA; D gene: TRBD1; V gene: TRBV5-1; J gene: TRBJ1-1; CDR3 DNA: TGCGCCAGCAGCTCGGGACAGCCTGGAAACACTGAAGCTTTCTTT; CDR3 protein: CASSSGQPGNTEAFF
clone size: NA; D gene: NA; V gene: TRBV28; J gene: TRBJ1-4; CDR3 DNA: TGTGCCAGCAGTTTTTCGCCGGGACGGTATAATGAAAAACTGTTTTTT; CDR3 protein: CASSFSPGRYNEKLFF
clone size: NA; D gene: NA; V gene: TRBV28; J gene: TRBJ2-7; CDR3 DNA: TGTGCCAGCAGTTCTTACCGCGACGAGCAGTACTTC; CDR3 protein: CASSSYRDEQYF
clone size: NA; D gene: TRBD2; V gene: TRBV4-1; J gene: TRBJ2-2; CDR3 DNA: TGCGCCAGCAGCCCAATACCTCTAGCGGAAACGAACACCGGGGAGCTGTTTTTT; CDR3 protein: CASSPIPLAETNTGELFF
clone size: NA; D gene: NA; V gene: TRBV7-2; J gene: TRBJ1-5; CDR3 DNA: TGTGCCAGCAGCTACGACCGCACAGGGAGGCAGCCCCAGCATTTT; CDR3 protein: CASSYDRTGRQPQHF
clone size: NA; D gene: NA; V gene: TRBV6-5; J gene: TRBJ1-3; CDR3 DNA: TGTGCCAGCAGTTACTGGCAGGTAGGAGGAAACACCATATATTTT; CDR3 protein: CASSYWQVGGNTIYF
clone size: once; D gene: TRBD1; V gene: TRBV5-1; J gene: TRBJ2-3; CDR3 DNA: TGCGCCAGCAGCCCCAACCCGACAGGGACGACAGATACGCAGTATTTT; CDR3 protein: CASSPNPTGTTDTQYF
clone size: NA; D gene: NA; V gene: TRBV2; J gene: TRBJ1-1; CDR3 DNA: TGTGCCAGCAGTGATGAAGTAAACACTGAAGCTTTCTTT; CDR3 protein: CASSDEVNTEAFF
clone size: NA; D gene: NA; V gene: TRBV27; J gene: TRBJ2-6; CDR3 DNA: TGTGCCAGCAGTGGACACAGCTCTGGGGCCAACGTCCTGACTTTC; CDR3 protein: CASSGHSSGANVLTF
clone size: NA; D gene: NA; V gene: TRBV28; J gene: TRBJ1-2; CDR3 DNA: TGTGCCAGCAGTCCAACCCACGGTGGGGCGGGTGGCTACACCTTC; CDR3 protein: CASSPTHGGAGGYTF
clone size: NA; D gene: NA; V gene: TRBV14; J gene: TRBJ1-3; CDR3 DNA: TGTGCCAGCAGCTTAAAGACCTCTGCCAGACTGCCCGACACCATATATTTT; CDR3 protein: CASSLKTSARLPDTIYF
clone size: NA; D gene: TRBD1; V gene: TRBV7-2; J gene: TRBJ1-1; CDR3 DNA: TGTGCCAGCAGCTTATTTCATGCACAGGGGACTGAAGCTTTCTTT; CDR3 protein: CASSLFHAQGTEAFF
clone size: once; D gene: TRBD1; V gene: TRBV5-8; J gene: TRBJ1-5; CDR3 DNA: TGTGCCAGCAGCCCGGGACAGAATCAGCCCCAGCATTTT; CDR3 protein: CASSPGQNQPQHF
clone size: NA; D gene: TRBD1; V gene: TRBV19; J gene: TRBJ2-6; CDR3 DNA: TGTGCCAGTAAAAACAGGGGAGTCTCTGGGGCCAACGTCCTGACTTTC; CDR3 protein: CASKNRGVSGANVLTF
clone size: NA; D gene: TRBD2; V gene: TRBV11-2; J gene: TRBJ2-1; CDR3 DNA: TGTGCCAGCACCCGGGGGGGGGCTAGCGGGAGTAACAATGAGCAGTTCTTC; CDR3 protein: CASTRGGASGSNNEQFF
clone size: NA; D gene: NA; V gene: TRBV28; J gene: TRBJ1-1; CDR3 DNA: TGTGCCAGCAGTTCTCCGTGGGTGACTGAAGCTTTCTTT; CDR3 protein: CASSSPWVTEAFF
clone size: NA; D gene: NA; V gene: TRBV10-3; J gene: TRBJ1-5; CDR3 DNA: TGTGCCATCAGGGACAGTTTTAATCAGCCCCAGCATTTT; CDR3 protein: CAIRDSFNQPQHF
clone size: NA; D gene: NA; V gene: TRBV11-1; J gene: TRBJ1-2; CDR3 DNA: TGTGCCAGCAGCTTAGCGCGAGGGGGACGGACCTATGGCTACACCTTC; CDR3 protein: CASSLARGGRTYGYTF
clone size: once; D gene: NA; V gene: TRBV11-2; J gene: TRBJ1-1; CDR3 DNA: TGTGCCAGCACCCTTGGCATGAACACTGAAGCTTTCTTT; CDR3 protein: CASTLGMNTEAFF
clone size: NA; D gene: NA; V gene: TRBV6-6; J gene: TRBJ2-7; CDR3 DNA: TGTGCCAGCAGCCCTCTTAGCGGCTCCTACGAGCAGTACTTC; CDR3 protein: CASSPLSGSYEQYF
clone size: NA; D gene: TRBD1; V gene: TRBV27; J gene: TRBJ2-2; CDR3 DNA: TGTGCCAGCAGTCCACAGGGGGCTGGCGGGGAGCTGTTTTTT; CDR3 protein: CASSPQGAGGELFF